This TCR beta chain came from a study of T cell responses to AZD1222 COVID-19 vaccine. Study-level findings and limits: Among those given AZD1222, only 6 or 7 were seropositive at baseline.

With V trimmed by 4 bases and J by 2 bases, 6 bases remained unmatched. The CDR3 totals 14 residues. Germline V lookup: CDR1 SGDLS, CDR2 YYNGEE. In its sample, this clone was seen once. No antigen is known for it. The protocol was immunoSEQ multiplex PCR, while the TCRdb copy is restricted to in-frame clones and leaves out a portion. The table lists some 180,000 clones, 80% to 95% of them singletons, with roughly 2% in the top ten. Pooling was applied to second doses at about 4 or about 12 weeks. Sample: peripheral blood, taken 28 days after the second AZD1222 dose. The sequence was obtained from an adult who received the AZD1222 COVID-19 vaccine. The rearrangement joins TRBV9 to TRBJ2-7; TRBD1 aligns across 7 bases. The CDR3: CASSPTGMTYEQYF. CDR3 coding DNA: TGTGCCAGCAGCCCGACAGGGATGACCTACGAGCAGTACTTC.